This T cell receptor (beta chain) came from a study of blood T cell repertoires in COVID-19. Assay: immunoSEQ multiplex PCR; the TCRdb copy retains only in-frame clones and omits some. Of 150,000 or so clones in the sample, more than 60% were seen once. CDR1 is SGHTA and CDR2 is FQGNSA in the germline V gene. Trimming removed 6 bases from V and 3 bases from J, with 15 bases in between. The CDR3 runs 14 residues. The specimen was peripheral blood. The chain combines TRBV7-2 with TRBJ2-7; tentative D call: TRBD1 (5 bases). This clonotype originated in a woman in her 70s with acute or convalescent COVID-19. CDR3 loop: CASRLSDRNYEQYF. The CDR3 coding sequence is TGTGCCAGCAGATTAAGCGACAGAAACTACGAGCAGTACTTC.